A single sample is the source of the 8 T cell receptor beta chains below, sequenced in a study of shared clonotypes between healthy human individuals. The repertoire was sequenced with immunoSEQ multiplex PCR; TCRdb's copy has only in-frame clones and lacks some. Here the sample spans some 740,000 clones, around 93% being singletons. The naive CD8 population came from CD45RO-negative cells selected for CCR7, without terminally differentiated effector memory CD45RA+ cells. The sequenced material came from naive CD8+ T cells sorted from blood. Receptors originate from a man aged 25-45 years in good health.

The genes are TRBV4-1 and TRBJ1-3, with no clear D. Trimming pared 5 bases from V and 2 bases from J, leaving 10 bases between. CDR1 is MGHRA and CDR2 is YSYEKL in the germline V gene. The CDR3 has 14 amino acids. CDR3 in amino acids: CASSKAEAGNTIYF. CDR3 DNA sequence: TGCGCCAGCAGCAAGGCAGAGGCTGGAAACACCATATATTTT.

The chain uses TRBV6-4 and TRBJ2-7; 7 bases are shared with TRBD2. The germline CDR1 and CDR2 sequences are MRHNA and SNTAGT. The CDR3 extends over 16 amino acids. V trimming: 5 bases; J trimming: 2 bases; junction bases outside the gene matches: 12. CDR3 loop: CASSPLIGLETYEQYF. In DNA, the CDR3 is TGTGCCAGCAGTCCCCTCATAGGACTAGAAACCTACGAGCAGTACTTC.

The CDR3 nucleotides are TGTGCCAGCAGCCCCCCGGTGACGAAAGGCCCCCAATCCTACGAGCAGTACTTC. Translating it yields CASSPPVTKGPQSYEQYF. V and J are TRBV7-9 and TRBJ2-7; the D is unclear. The germline CDR1 and CDR2 sequences are SEHNR and FQNEAQ (reference sequence). V was shortened by 5 bases and J by 1 base, with 24 bases between the two germline ends. This CDR3 has 18 residues.

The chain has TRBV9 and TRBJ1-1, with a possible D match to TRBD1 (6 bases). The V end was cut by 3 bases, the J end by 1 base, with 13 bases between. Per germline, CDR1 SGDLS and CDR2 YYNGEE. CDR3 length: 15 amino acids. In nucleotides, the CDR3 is TGTGCCAGCAGCGCCTGGGACATAGGGAACACTGAAGCTTTCTTT. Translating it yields CASSAWDIGNTEAFF. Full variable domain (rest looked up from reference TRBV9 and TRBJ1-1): DSGVTQTPKHLITATGQRVTLRCSPRSGDLSVYWYQQSLDQGLQFLIQYYNGEERAKGNILERFSAQQFPDLHSELNLSSLELGDSALYFCASSAWDIGNTEAFFGQGTRLTVV.

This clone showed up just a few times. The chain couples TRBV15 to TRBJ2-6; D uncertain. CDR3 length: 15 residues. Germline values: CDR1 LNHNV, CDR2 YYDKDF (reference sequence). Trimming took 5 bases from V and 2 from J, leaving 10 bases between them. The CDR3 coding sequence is TGTGCCACCAGCCCAAAACGTACTGGGGCCAACGTCCTGACTTTC. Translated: CATSPKRTGANVLTF.

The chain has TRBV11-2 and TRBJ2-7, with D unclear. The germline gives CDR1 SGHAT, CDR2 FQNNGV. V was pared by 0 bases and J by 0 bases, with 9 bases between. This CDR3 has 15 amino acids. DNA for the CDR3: TGTGCCAGCAGCTTAGAACTTTCCAGCTCCTACGAGCAGTACTTC. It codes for CASSLELSSSYEQYF.

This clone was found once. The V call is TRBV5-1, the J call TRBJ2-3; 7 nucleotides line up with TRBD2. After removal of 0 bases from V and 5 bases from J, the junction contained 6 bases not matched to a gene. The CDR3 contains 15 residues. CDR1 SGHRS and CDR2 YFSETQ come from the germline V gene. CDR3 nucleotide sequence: TGCGCCAGCAGCTTGGTATGGACTAGAGGAGATACGCAGTATTTT. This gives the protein CASSLVWTRGDTQYF.

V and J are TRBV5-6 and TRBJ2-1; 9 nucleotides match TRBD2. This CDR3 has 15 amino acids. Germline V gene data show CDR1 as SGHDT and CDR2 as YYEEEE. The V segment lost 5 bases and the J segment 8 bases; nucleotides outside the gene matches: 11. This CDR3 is CASSPGTSFFHEQFF. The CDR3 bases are TGTGCCAGCAGTCCCGGGACTAGCTTTTTTCATGAGCAGTTCTTC.